This record concerns one T cell receptor (beta chain) sequence. This sample was taken from a study of blood T cell repertoires in COVID-19. Authors' data handling: Amplification from reference gene primers served as the basis for estimated nucleated cell counts. TCRdb's table, derived via immunoSEQ multiplex PCR, lists solely in-frame clones and lacks some. V, J and clone size derive from that table, while D and trimming were established from the DNA sequence. This table holds roughly 230,000 clones, approximately 86% found once. The CDR3 is made up of 14 amino acids. V gave up 2 bases and J gave up 0 bases, with 6 bases separating them. Germline V CDR1 and CDR2: SGHTS, YDEGEE.

The chain is built from TRBV5-8 and TRBJ1-5, with no clear D. The sequence was collected from a woman aged 60 to 75 with active or convalescent COVID-19. The sample comprised peripheral blood. In nucleotides, the CDR3 is TGTGCCAGCAGCTTCGGGGTTAGCAATCAGCCCCAGCATTTT. This codes for CASSFGVSNQPQHF.